This T cell receptor (beta chain) derives from a study of T-cell memory formation after mild COVID-19. The CDR3 contains 15 residues. The junction had 7 bases not matched to a gene; V was cut back by 4 bases and J by 2 bases. CDR1 is SGHTA, CDR2 FQGNSA, per germline. Study-level findings and limits: Second-wave clones reaching peak frequency on day 37 lacked confirmed SARS-CoV-2 specificity. From day 15 to 85, contracting clones were balanced between CD4 and CD8, whereas later expanders leaned toward CD4+. Memory sampled before infection contained some responding clones, suggesting cross-reactive memory joined.

TCRdb ran MiXCR on the 5' RACE reads and lists one entry per CDR3 protein. This table has under 300,000 distinct CDR3 sequences, about 15% appearing once. This clonotype was found a few times. Its specificity is not known. This sequence was found in a man aged 18 to 35 who had mild COVID-19 (a few samples of this study predate the infection). Cell type and time point are not known. Material for sequencing was PBMCs or a T cell subset sorted from them (not recorded which). The rearrangement uses TRBV7-2 and TRBJ2-7; TRBD2 matches 8 bases. The CDR3 protein is CASSSRREGTYEQYF. CDR3 nucleotides: TGTGCCAGCAGCTCCCGTCGGGAGGGCACCTACGAGCAGTACTTC.